The 11 T cell receptor beta chains below come from one sample, sequenced in a study of monozygotic twins with inflammatory bowel disease. TCRdb re-called the 5' RACE reads; one entry per CDR3 protein, DNA not given. The repertoire table contains under 350,000 distinct CDR3 sequences. The sequenced material came from blood. The receptors originated from a human donor with ulcerative colitis or Crohn's disease, or a healthy co-twin of an affected twin (not recorded which).

J is TRBJ1-4 and V is TRBV19; with no DNA, the TCRdb D assignment of TRBD1 cannot be verified. The CDR3 is 14 amino acids. Germline CDR1 and CDR2: LNHDA and SQIVND (reference sequence). CDR3 protein: CASMRAGGNEKLFF.

The rearrangement joins TRBV6-1 to TRBJ1-5. CDR3 length equals 16 residues. Germline assignment: CDR1 MNHNS and CDR2 SASEGT. The CDR3 sequence is CASSPTINSRNQPQHF.

The chain combines TRBV20-1 with TRBJ2-1. This CDR3 has 14 amino acids. Germline V gene sequence: CDR1 DFQATT, CDR2 SNEGSKA (reference sequence). CDR3 region: CSARSVKADYEQFF.

V and J are TRBV4-3 and TRBJ2-5. Germline values: CDR1 LGHNA, CDR2 YSLEER. The CDR3 has 14 amino acids. CDR3 protein: CASSQEMASETQYF.

This chain uses TRBV5-1 with TRBJ2-1; TCRdb proposes TRBD2, but this gene call is untestable without DNA. The CDR3 consists of 16 residues. Per the germline V gene, CDR1 is SGHRS and CDR2 is YFSETQ. This chain's CDR3 is CASRLTLAGAQDEQFF.

This chain uses TRBV5-1 with TRBJ2-4; the TRBD2 assignment by TCRdb is unverifiable without DNA. Looked up from germline, CDR1 is SGHRS and CDR2 is YFSETQ. This CDR3 contains 16 residues. The chain's CDR3 is CASSLGQRGGGNIQYF.

This CDR3 reads CASSFTTTSETQYF. V and J are TRBV5-1 and TRBJ2-5. Germline lookup yields CDR1 SGHRS and CDR2 YFSETQ. The CDR3 contains 14 residues.

V is TRBV4-2 and J is TRBJ2-7; without DNA, the TCRdb call of TRBD2 cannot be checked. Per the germline V gene, CDR1 is LGHNA and CDR2 is YNFKEQ. CDR3 length equals 16 residues. This CDR3 reads CASSQDSAGGIYEQYF.

The J gene is TRBJ1-5, the V gene TRBV28; as DNA is missing, the TRBD1 call by TCRdb cannot be tested. The CDR3 is made up of 13 amino acids. Germline loops: CDR1 MDHEN, CDR2 SYDVKM. CDR3 protein: CASSRPGSQPQHF.

The V call is TRBV7-9, the J call TRBJ2-3. This CDR3 has 15 amino acids. Germline lookup yields CDR1 SEHNR and CDR2 FQNEAQ (reference sequence). The CDR3 sequence: CASSLISPTTDTQYF.

This rearrangement joins TRBV5-1 to TRBJ2-3; TCRdb outputs TRBD2, but without DNA this stays unchecked. The CDR3 is 16 amino acids. CDR1 is SGHRS and CDR2 is YFSETQ in the germline V gene. CDR3 in amino acids: CASSAGLAGVSDTQYF.